This TCR beta chain was observed in a study of cytomegalovirus exposure and HLA in healthy donors. TCRdb's table, derived via immunoSEQ multiplex PCR, lists solely in-frame clones and lacks some. The sample consists of under 350,000 clones, just over 85% of them appearing once. The CDR3 extends over 13 amino acids. Looked up from germline, CDR1 is SEHNR and CDR2 is FQNEAQ (reference sequence). Trimming removed 10 bases from V and 5 bases from J, with 17 bases in between. The clonotype was recovered from a woman aged 18-30 years in good health and CMV-seronegative. The sequenced sample was PBMCs. This chain joins TRBV7-9 and TRBJ1-2; tentative D call: TRBD1 (5 bases). CDR3 sequence reads: CATHRSSGYGYTF. The DNA of the CDR3 is TGTGCCACCCACAGGAGTTCTGGGTATGGCTACACCTTC.